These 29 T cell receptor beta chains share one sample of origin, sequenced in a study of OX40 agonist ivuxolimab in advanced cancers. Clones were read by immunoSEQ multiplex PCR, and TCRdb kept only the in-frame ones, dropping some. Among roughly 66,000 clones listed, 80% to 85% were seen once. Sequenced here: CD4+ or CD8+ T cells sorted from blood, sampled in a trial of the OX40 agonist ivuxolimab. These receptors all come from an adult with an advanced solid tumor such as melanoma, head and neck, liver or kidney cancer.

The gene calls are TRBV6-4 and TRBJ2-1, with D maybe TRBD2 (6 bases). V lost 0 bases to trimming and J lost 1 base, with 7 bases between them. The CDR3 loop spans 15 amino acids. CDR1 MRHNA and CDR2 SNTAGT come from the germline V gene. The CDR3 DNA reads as TGTGCCAGCAGTGACTCCCTAGCGTCCTACAATGAGCAGTTCTTC. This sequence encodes CASSDSLASYNEQFF.

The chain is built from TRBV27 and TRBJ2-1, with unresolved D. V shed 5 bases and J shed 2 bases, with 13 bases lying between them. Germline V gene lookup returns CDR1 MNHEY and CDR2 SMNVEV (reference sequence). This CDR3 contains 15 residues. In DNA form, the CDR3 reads TGTGCCAGCAGTACCCGGGCCCGGGCCTACAATGAGCAGTTCTTC. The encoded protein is CASSTRARAYNEQFF.

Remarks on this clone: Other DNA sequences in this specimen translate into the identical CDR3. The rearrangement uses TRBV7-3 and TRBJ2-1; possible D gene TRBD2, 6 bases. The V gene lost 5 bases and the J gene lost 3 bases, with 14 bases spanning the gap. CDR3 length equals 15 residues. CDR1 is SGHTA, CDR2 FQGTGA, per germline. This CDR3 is CASSPSGRDYNEQFF. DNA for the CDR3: TGTGCCAGCAGCCCCTCGGGGCGGGACTACAATGAGCAGTTCTTC.

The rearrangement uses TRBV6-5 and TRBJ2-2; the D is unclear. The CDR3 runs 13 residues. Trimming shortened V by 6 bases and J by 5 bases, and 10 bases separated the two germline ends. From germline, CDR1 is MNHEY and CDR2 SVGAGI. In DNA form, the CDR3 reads TGTGCCAGCAGGCCGTCAAAGACCGGGGAGCTGTTTTTT. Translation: CASRPSKTGELFF.

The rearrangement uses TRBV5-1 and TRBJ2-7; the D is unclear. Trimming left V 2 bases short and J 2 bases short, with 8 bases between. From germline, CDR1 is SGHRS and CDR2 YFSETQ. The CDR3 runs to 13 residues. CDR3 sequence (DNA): TGCGCCAGCAGCTTTAGGGCGGCCTACGAGCAGTACTTC. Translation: CASSFRAAYEQYF.

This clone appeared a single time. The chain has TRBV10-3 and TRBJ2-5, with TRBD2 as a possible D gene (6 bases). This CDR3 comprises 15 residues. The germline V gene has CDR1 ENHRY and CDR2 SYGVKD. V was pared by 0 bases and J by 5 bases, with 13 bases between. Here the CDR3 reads CAISESNPAGETQYF. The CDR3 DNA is TGTGCCATCAGTGAGTCGAACCCGGCGGGGGAGACCCAGTACTTC.

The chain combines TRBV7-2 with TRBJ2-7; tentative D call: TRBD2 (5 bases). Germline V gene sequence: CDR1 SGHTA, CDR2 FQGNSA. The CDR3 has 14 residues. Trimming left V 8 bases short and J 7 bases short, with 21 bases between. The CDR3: CASSLDPRAGEQYF. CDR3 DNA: TGTGCCAGCTCCCTCGACCCGCGGGCTGGAGAGCAGTACTTC.

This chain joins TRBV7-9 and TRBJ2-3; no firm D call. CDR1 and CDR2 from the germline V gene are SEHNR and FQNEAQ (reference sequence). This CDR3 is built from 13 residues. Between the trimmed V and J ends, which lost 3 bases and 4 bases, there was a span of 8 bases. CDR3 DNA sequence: TGTGCCAGCAGCTTTAGGGCGGCAGATACGCAGTATTTT. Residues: CASSFRAADTQYF. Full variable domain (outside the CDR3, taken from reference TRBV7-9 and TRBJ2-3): DTGVSQNPRHKITKRGQNVTFRCDPISEHNRLYWYRQTLGQGPEFLTYFQNEAQLEKSRLLSDRFSAERPKGSFSTLEIQRTEQGDSAMYLCASSFRAADTQYFGPGTRLTVL.

CDR3 nucleotides: TGTGCCAGCAGCCCCGGACTAATATACGAGCAGTACTTC. It encodes CASSPGLIYEQYF. The chain uses TRBV11-2 and TRBJ2-7; weak D call: TRBD2 (6 bases). The CDR3 runs 13 residues. The germline CDR1 and CDR2 sequences are SGHAT and FQNNGV. The germline V and J ends were trimmed by 5 bases and 4 bases, with 12 bases remaining between them.

CDR3 region: CASSSLVATRSTDTQYF. In DNA, the CDR3 is TGTGCCAGCAGCTCCCTGGTAGCAACTCGATCCACAGATACGCAGTATTTT. The chain carries TRBV7-2 and TRBJ2-3, with D unclear. V lost 4 bases and J 2 bases, leaving 19 bases between the germline ends. The CDR3 has 17 residues. Germline V CDR1 and CDR2: SGHTA, FQGNSA.

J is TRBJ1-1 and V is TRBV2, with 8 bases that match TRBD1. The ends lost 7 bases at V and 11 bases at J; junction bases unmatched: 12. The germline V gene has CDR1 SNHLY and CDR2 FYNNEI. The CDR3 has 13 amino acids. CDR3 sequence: CASTDRGLFGAFF. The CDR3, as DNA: TGTGCCAGCACCGACAGGGGACTGTTCGGGGCTTTCTTT.

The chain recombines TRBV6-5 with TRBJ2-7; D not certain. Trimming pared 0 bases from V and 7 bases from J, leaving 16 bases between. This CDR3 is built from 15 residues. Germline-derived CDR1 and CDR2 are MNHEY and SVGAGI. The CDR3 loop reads CASSYSGSPAGEQYF. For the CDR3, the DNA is TGTGCCAGCAGTTACTCGGGCAGCCCAGCTGGAGAGCAGTACTTC.

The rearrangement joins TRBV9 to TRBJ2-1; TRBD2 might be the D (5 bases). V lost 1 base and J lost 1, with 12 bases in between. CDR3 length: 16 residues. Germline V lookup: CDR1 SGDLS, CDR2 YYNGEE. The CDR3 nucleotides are TGTGCCAGCAGCGTAACCGGGATAAGGTCCTACAATGAGCAGTTCTTC. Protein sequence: CASSVTGIRSYNEQFF.

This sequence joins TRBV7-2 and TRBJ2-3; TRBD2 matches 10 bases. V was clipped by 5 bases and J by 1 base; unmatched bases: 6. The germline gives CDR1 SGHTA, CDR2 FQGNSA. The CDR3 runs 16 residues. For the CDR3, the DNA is TGTGCCAGCAGCGACGAAGCGGGGGGGGGCACAGATACGCAGTATTTT. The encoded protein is CASSDEAGGGTDTQYF.

The CDR3, as DNA: TGTGCCACCGACCATACCGGGACAGGGGGGAATCAGCCCCAGCATTTT. This sequence encodes CATDHTGTGGNQPQHF. The chain combines TRBV28 with TRBJ1-5; 11 bases line up with TRBD1. The V gene end was trimmed by 10 bases and the J gene end by 4 bases; junction bases not matched to a gene: 12. Germline V gene lookup returns CDR1 MDHEN and CDR2 SYDVKM. The CDR3 length is 16 residues.

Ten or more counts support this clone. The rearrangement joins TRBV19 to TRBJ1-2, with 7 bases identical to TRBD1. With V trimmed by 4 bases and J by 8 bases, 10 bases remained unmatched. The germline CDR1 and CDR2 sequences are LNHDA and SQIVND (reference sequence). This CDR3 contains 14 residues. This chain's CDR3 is CASSTLDRAGGYTF. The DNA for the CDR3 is TGTGCCAGTAGTACCCTCGACAGGGCTGGCGGCTACACCTTC.

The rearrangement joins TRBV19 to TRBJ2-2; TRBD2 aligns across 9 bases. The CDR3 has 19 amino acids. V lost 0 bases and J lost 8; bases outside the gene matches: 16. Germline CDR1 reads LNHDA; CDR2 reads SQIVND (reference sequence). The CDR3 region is CASSIDQVMVSGRTGELFF. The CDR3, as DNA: TGTGCCAGTAGTATAGATCAGGTGATGGTTAGCGGGAGAACTGGGGAGCTGTTTTTT. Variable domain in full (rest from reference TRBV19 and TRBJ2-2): DGGITQSPKYLFRKEGQNVTLSCEQNLNHDAMYWYRQDPGQGLRLIYYSQIVNDFQKGDIAEGYSVSREKKESFPLTVTSAQKNPTAFYLCASSIDQVMVSGRTGELFFGEGSRLTVL.

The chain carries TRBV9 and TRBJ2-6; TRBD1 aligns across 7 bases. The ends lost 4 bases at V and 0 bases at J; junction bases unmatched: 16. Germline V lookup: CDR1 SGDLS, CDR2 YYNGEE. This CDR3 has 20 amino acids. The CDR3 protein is CASSPRQGSTIHSGANVLTF. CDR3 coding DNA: TGTGCCAGCAGCCCCCGACAGGGTTCGACAATCCACTCTGGGGCCAACGTCCTGACTTTC.

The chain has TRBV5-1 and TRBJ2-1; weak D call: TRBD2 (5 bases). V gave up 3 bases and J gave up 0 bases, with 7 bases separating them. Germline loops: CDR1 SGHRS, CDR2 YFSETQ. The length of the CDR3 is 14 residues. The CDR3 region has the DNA TGCGCCAGCAGCTGGGAGAGCTCCTACAATGAGCAGTTCTTC. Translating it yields CASSWESSYNEQFF.

The CDR3 reads CASRTDRGEEKLFF. Here the CDR3 DNA reads TGCGCCAGCAGAACGGACAGGGGTGAAGAAAAACTGTTTTTT. The J gene is TRBJ1-4, the V gene TRBV5-1, with 9 bases lining up with TRBD1. CDR3 length equals 14 residues. V shed 5 bases and J 8 bases; nucleotides not matched to a gene: 7. In germline, CDR1 is SGHRS, CDR2 YFSETQ.

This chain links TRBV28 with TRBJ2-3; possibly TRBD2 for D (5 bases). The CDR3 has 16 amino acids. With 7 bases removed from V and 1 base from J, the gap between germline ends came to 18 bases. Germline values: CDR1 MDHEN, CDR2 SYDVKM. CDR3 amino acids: CASIPSGVMGTDTQYF. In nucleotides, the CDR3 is TGTGCCAGCATCCCCTCCGGGGTAATGGGCACAGATACGCAGTATTTT. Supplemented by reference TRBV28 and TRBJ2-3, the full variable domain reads DVKVTQSSRYLVKRTGEKVFLECVQDMDHENMFWYRQDPGLGLRLIYFSYDVKMKEKGDIPEGYSVSREKKERFSLILESASTNQTSMYLCASIPSGVMGTDTQYFGPGTRLTVL.

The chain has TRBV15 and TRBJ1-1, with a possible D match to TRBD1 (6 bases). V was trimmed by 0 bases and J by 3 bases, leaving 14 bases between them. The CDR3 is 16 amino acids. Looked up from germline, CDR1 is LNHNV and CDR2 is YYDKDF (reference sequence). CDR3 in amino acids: CATSREGGGWDTEAFF. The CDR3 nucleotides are TGTGCCACCAGCAGAGAGGGAGGGGGTTGGGACACTGAAGCTTTCTTT.

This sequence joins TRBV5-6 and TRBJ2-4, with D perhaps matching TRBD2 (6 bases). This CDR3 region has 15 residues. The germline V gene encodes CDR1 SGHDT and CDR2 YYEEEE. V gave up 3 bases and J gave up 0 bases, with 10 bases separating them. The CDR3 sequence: CASSSPGLAKNIQYF. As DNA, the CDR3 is TGTGCCAGCAGCTCCCCGGGACTAGCCAAAAACATTCAGTACTTC.

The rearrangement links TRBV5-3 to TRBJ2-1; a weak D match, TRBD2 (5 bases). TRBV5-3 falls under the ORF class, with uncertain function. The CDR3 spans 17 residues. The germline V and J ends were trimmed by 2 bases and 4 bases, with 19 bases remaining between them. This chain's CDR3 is CARSFPNREEGYNEQFF. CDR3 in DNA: TGTGCCAGAAGCTTCCCAAATCGGGAAGAAGGATACAATGAGCAGTTCTTC.

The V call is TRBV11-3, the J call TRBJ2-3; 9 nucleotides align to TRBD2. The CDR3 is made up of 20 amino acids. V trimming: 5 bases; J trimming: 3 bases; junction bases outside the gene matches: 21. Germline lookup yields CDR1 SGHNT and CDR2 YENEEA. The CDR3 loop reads CASSVRTPGTSTGITDTQYF. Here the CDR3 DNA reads TGTGCCAGCAGCGTACGGACTCCCGGGACTAGCACGGGCATAACAGATACGCAGTATTTT.

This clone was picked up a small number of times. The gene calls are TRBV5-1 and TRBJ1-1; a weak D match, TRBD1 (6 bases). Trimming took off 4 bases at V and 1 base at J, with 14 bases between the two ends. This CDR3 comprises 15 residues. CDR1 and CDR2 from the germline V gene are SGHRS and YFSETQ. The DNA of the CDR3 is TGCGCCAGCAGCCAGGACAGCTTAAGGAACACTGAAGCTTTCTTT. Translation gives CASSQDSLRNTEAFF.

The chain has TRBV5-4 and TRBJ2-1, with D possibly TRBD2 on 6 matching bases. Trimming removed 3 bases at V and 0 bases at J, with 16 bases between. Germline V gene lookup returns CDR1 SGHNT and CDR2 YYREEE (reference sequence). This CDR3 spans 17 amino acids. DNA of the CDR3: TGTGCCAGCAGCTGGACGTTAGCGGCCGACTCCTACAATGAGCAGTTCTTC. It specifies CASSWTLAADSYNEQFF.

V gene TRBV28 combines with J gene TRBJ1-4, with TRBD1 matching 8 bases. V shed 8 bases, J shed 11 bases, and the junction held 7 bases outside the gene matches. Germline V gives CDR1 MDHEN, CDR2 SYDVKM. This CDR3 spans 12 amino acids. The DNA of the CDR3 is TGTGCCAGCGGGTTACAGGGGGAGAAACTGTTTTTT. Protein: CASGLQGEKLFF.

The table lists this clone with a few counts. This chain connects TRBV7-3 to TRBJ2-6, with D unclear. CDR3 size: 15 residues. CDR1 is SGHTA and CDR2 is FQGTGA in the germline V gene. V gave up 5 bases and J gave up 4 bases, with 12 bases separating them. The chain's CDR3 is CASSTYRSGANVLTF. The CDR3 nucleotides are TGTGCCAGCAGCACGTACAGATCCGGGGCCAACGTCCTGACTTTC.